What follows are 5 T cell receptor beta chains derived from one specimen sequenced in a study of blood T cell repertoires in COVID-19 (dated by TCRdb to 2020 to 2021). The method behind the library was the immunoSEQ multiplex PCR assay. This immuneACCESS table, as held by TCRdb, lists in-frame sequences with V and J called but not all clones. Of the missing ones, under half trace to an unresolved V gene in checked studies; the others have no known cause. Across this sample there are over 200,000 clones, with over 75% seen only once. 1.9% of the sample is in the top ten clones. The sample was peripheral blood. The origin of the receptors is a man aged 40-50 years with active or convalescent COVID-19.

CDR3: CASSSGRYYPFF. The DNA of the CDR3 is TGTGCCAGCAGCTCCGGCAGGTATTATCCGTTCTTC. V and J are TRBV11-2 and TRBJ2-1; no reliable D call. Trimming stripped 4 bases from V and 15 bases from J, with 16 bases between. CDR1 and CDR2 (germline): SGHAT, FQNNGV. The CDR3 runs to 12 residues.

V gene TRBV7-8 combines with J gene TRBJ2-4; 9 bases line up with TRBD1. Germline V gene sequence: CDR1 SGHVS, CDR2 FQNEAQ. The CDR3 extends over 14 amino acids. V trimming: 6 bases; J trimming: 8 bases; junction bases outside the gene matches: 8. CDR3: CASRYMTGGDIQYF. The CDR3 bases are TGTGCCAGCAGATACATGACAGGGGGGGACATTCAGTACTTC.

The J gene is TRBJ1-2, the V gene TRBV6-6; 9 nucleotides match TRBD1. The CDR3 is 13 amino acids. In germline, CDR1 is MNHNY, CDR2 SVGAGI (reference sequence). Trimming at V came to 2 bases and at J to 8 bases, leaving 3 bases not matched to a gene. Written as DNA, the CDR3 is TGTGCCAGCAGTTACACAGGGACAGGGGGCTACACCTTC. This gives the protein CASSYTGTGGYTF.

This chain joins TRBV7-9 and TRBJ2-2, with D possibly matching TRBD1 (5 bases). The CDR3 length is 17 residues. The V gene lost 2 bases and the J gene lost 6 bases, with 19 bases spanning the gap. CDR1 is SEHNR and CDR2 is FQNEAQ in the germline V gene (reference sequence). CDR3 nucleotides: TGTGCCAGCAGCTTAAGGCAGGGTTTACAGGTTCCCGGGGAGCTGTTTTTT. Protein product: CASSLRQGLQVPGELFF.

The rearrangement uses TRBV28 and TRBJ2-5; D gene unclear. The germline gives CDR1 MDHEN, CDR2 SYDVKM. The CDR3 extends over 16 amino acids. V dropped 1 base and J dropped 1 base, with 13 bases sitting between them. CDR3 region: CASSLLALAAQETQYF. The CDR3 DNA sequence: TGTGCCAGCAGTTTATTAGCTCTGGCGGCCCAAGAGACCCAGTACTTC.